A single sample gave rise to the 24 T cell receptor beta chains below, sequenced in a study of shared clonotypes between healthy human individuals. The assay was immunoSEQ multiplex PCR, and TCRdb's table has in-frame clones only and misses some. The sample yields around 2,000,000 clones, less than 95% seen once. Naivety among CD8 cells was defined by CD45RO negativity and positive CCR7 selection, thereby excluding terminally differentiated effector memory CD45RA+ cells. Specimen: naive CD8+ T cells sorted from blood. The receptors here all came from a man aged 18 to 29 in good health.

V and J are TRBV29-1 and TRBJ1-3; the D gene is possibly TRBD1 (6 bases). The germline V gene encodes CDR1 SQVTM and CDR2 ANQGSEA. Trimming pared 7 bases from V and 2 bases from J, leaving 15 bases between. This CDR3 region has 14 residues. The CDR3 region is CSAWDKSAGNTIYF. Written as DNA, the CDR3 is TGCAGCGCCTGGGACAAAAGTGCTGGAAACACCATATATTTT.

The chain carries TRBV4-3 and TRBJ2-7; 11 bases are a match to TRBD2. The CDR3 has 15 residues. The V gene's germline CDR1 is LGHNA and CDR2 YSLEER. With V trimmed by 4 bases and J by 4 bases, 6 bases remained unmatched. In DNA, the CDR3 is TGCGCCAGCAGCCCGGGACTAGCGGCGGATTACGAGCAGTACTTC. Residues: CASSPGLAADYEQYF.

In this sample, this clone turned up once. The chain uses TRBV5-6 and TRBJ2-1; D is tentatively TRBD1 or TRBD2 (6 bases each). CDR3 length: 13 amino acids. Germline CDR1 is SGHDT and CDR2 is YYEEEE. V lost 2 bases to trimming and J lost 7 bases, with 10 bases between them. The CDR3 nucleotides are TGTGCCAGCAGCTTAGAGGGGGGAAATGAGCAGTTCTTC. It translates to CASSLEGGNEQFF.

The chain has TRBV7-9 and TRBJ2-7; 8 bases are a match to TRBD1. The V gene end was trimmed by 4 bases and the J gene end by 0 bases; junction bases not matched to a gene: 5. Germline V gene lookup returns CDR1 SEHNR and CDR2 FQNEAQ (reference sequence). The CDR3 extends over 15 amino acids. The CDR3 nucleotides read TGTGCCAGCAGCTCTAGACAGGGGAACTCCTACGAGCAGTACTTC. Amino acid sequence: CASSSRQGNSYEQYF.

The CDR3 DNA follows: TGTGCCAGTATCGGGGAGGGCAGCTCTAGCACAGATACGCAGTATTTT. Amino acids: CASIGEGSSSTDTQYF. The rearrangement uses TRBV19 and TRBJ2-3; TRBD2 matches 7 bases. From germline, CDR1 is LNHDA and CDR2 SQIVND (reference sequence). The length of the CDR3 is 16 residues. The V gene end was trimmed by 7 bases and the J gene end by 0 bases; junction bases not matched to a gene: 10.

The chain combines TRBV30 with TRBJ2-1; no clear D. This CDR3 spans 13 amino acids. Germline CDR1 reads GTSNPN; CDR2 reads SVGIG (reference sequence). The germline V and J ends were trimmed by 0 bases and 7 bases, with 10 bases remaining between them. The CDR3 region is CAWSVNGFNEQFF. The CDR3 bases are TGTGCCTGGAGTGTAAACGGGTTTAATGAGCAGTTCTTC.

As concerns this clone: This specimen includes other DNA sequences encoding the same CDR3. V gene TRBV5-1 combines with J gene TRBJ1-3, with D possibly being TRBD1 (5 bases). Germline CDR1 is SGHRS and CDR2 is YFSETQ. The CDR3 is 14 residues long. V lost 1 base, J lost 4 bases, and 9 bases lay in between. The CDR3 coding sequence is TGCGCCAGCAGCTTGACGGGGGGAGGAAACACCATATATTTT. As protein: CASSLTGGGNTIYF. Full variable domain (rest looked up from reference TRBV5-1 and TRBJ1-3): KAGVTQTPRYLIKTRGQQVTLSCSPISGHRSVSWYQQTPGQGLQFLFEYFSETQRNKGNFPGRFSGRQFSNSRSEMNVSTLELGDSALYLCASSLTGGGNTIYFGEGSWLTVV.

A word on this clone: Within the sample, other DNA sequences also encode this same CDR3. This chain links TRBV14 with TRBJ2-7; 7 bases agree with TRBD1. CDR3 length: 14 residues. V gave up 1 base and J gave up 1 base; unmatched junction bases: 1. The germline V gene encodes CDR1 SGHDN and CDR2 FVKESK. CDR3 in DNA: TGTGCCAGCAGCCAAGGGACAGGTTCCTACGAGCAGTACTTC. Translating it yields CASSQGTGSYEQYF.

V is TRBV5-1 and J is TRBJ1-6, with unresolved D. CDR1 and CDR2 from the germline V gene are SGHRS and YFSETQ. This CDR3 contains 16 residues. The V end was cut by 0 bases, the J end by 6 bases, with 13 bases between. The CDR3 nucleotides read TGCGCCAGCAGCTTGGCCGCGGCAGGCTCTAATTCACCCCTCCACTTT. Translated: CASSLAAAGSNSPLHF.

V is TRBV5-4 and J is TRBJ2-1, with 10 bases fitting TRBD2. This CDR3 region has 15 residues. The germline gives CDR1 SGHNT, CDR2 YYREEE (reference sequence). J gave up 5 bases and V 4 bases, and 6 bases lay outside the gene matches. CDR3 DNA: TGTGCCAGCAGCCCACCTAGCGGGGGACACAATGAGCAGTTCTTC. Encoded protein: CASSPPSGGHNEQFF.

To note about this clone: The junction and the germline gene differ at one end; a read error may be behind it. The genes are TRBV4-3 and TRBJ1-4; tentatively, D is TRBD1 (5 bases). The CDR3 runs to 16 residues. Looked up from germline, CDR1 is LGHNA and CDR2 is YSLEER. This CDR3 is CANSQDTGGFNEKLFF. CDR3 sequence (DNA): TGCGCCAACAGCCAAGATACGGGGGGGTTTAATGAAAAACTGTTTTTT.

The chain recombines TRBV4-3 with TRBJ2-5; 10 bases match TRBD1. V was clipped by 3 bases and J by 3 bases; unmatched bases: 10. Germline CDR1 reads LGHNA; CDR2 reads YSLEER. The CDR3 totals 17 residues. CDR3: CASSQARTGGKEETQYF. As DNA, the CDR3 is TGCGCCAGCAGCCAGGCCCGGACAGGGGGTAAGGAAGAGACCCAGTACTTC.

V usage is TRBV11-2 and J usage is TRBJ1-3; D uncertain. Germline loops: CDR1 SGHAT, CDR2 FQNNGV. CDR3 size: 13 residues. Trimming pared 1 base from V and 8 bases from J, leaving 9 bases between. As DNA, the CDR3 is TGTGCCAGCAGCTTAGGCCTGGGTGACACCATATATTTT. This codes for CASSLGLGDTIYF.

CDR3 sequence (DNA): TGCGCCAGCAGCCAAGTAAGCGGGTTGAACACTGAAGCTTTCTTT. Translating gives CASSQVSGLNTEAFF. The chain joins TRBV4-1 to TRBJ1-1; no firm D call. V was clipped by 1 base and J by 0 bases, with 9 bases between them. CDR1 MGHRA and CDR2 YSYEKL come from the germline V gene. CDR3 length: 15 amino acids.

The V gene is TRBV7-9, the J gene TRBJ2-7, with D uncertain. V lost 5 bases, J lost 4 bases, and 9 bases lay in between. Germline V gives CDR1 SEHNR, CDR2 FQNEAQ (reference sequence). The CDR3 consists of 12 residues. Here the CDR3 DNA reads TGTGCCAGCAGCACCCGTGATTACGAGCAGTACTTC. Translating it yields CASSTRDYEQYF. Full variable domain (outside the CDR3, taken from reference TRBV7-9 and TRBJ2-7): DTGVSQNPRHKITKRGQNVTFRCDPISEHNRLYWYRQTLGQGPEFLTYFQNEAQLEKSRLLSDRFSAERPKGSFSTLEIQRTEQGDSAMYLCASSTRDYEQYFGPGTRLTVT.

As regards this clone: This sample includes further DNA sequences coding for the same CDR3. The V call is TRBV7-9, the J call TRBJ1-1; tentatively, D is TRBD1 (6 bases). V was clipped by 6 bases and J by 0 bases, with 8 bases between them. The CDR3 totals 13 residues. The germline V gene has CDR1 SEHNR and CDR2 FQNEAQ (reference sequence). The CDR3, as DNA: TGTGCCAGCAGGACAGGACTGAACACTGAAGCTTTCTTT. Protein sequence: CASRTGLNTEAFF.

V gene TRBV7-2 combines with J gene TRBJ2-7, with D perhaps being TRBD1 or TRBD2 (6 bases each). Per germline, CDR1 SGHTA and CDR2 FQGNSA. This CDR3 is built from 15 residues. Trimming left V 4 bases short and J 0 bases short, with 13 bases between. The CDR3 sequence: CASSYAGHFSYEQYF. DNA of the CDR3: TGTGCCAGCAGCTATGCGGGACACTTCTCCTACGAGCAGTACTTC.

This chain joins TRBV2 and TRBJ2-4; D may be TRBD2 (7 bases). CDR1 and CDR2 (germline): SNHLY, FYNNEI. The V end was cut by 11 bases, the J end by 8 bases, with 25 bases between. The CDR3 loop spans 15 amino acids. For the CDR3, the DNA is TGTGCCTCGCAGCCGGGGGGCGGGATTGTCGACATTCAGTACTTC. It encodes CASQPGGGIVDIQYF.

The rearrangement uses TRBV6-8 and TRBJ2-1, with 10 nucleotides matching TRBD2. The CDR3 is 17 amino acids. The ends lost 6 bases at V and 8 bases at J; junction bases unmatched: 16. From germline, CDR1 is MNHGY and CDR2 SAAAGT. CDR3 sequence: CASRLPRTSGGEDEQFF. The CDR3 DNA sequence: TGTGCCAGCAGATTGCCCCGGACTAGCGGAGGGGAAGATGAGCAGTTCTTC.

This sequence joins TRBV4-1 and TRBJ1-1, with D perhaps TRBD1 (5 bases). The CDR3 is made up of 17 amino acids. Germline V lookup: CDR1 MGHRA, CDR2 YSYEKL. V was shortened by 2 bases and J by 1 base, with 17 bases between the two germline ends. The CDR3 bases are TGCGCCAGCAGCCAAAACGCGCCGGGGGTGGGGAACACTGAAGCTTTCTTT. Protein: CASSQNAPGVGNTEAFF.

The genes are TRBV2 and TRBJ2-7; TRBD1 is a possible D gene (6 bases). Trimming shortened V by 6 bases and J by 4 bases, and 13 bases separated the two germline ends. Germline CDR1 reads SNHLY; CDR2 reads FYNNEI. This CDR3 is 13 amino acids long. The CDR3 reads CASRNRVQYEQYF. The CDR3 DNA is TGTGCCAGCAGGAACAGGGTTCAATACGAGCAGTACTTC.

In DNA form, the CDR3 reads TGTGCCAGCAATTTAGGGGTCATGAACACTGAAGCTTTCTTT. Translated, it gives CASNLGVMNTEAFF. The chain recombines TRBV6-6 with TRBJ1-1, with D perhaps TRBD1 (5 bases). The CDR3 is 14 residues long. Trimming cost V 7 bases and J 0 bases, with 12 bases left between them. The germline gives CDR1 MNHNY, CDR2 SVGAGI (reference sequence).

This clone was observed a handful of times. The V gene is TRBV19, the J gene TRBJ2-7; 7 bases match TRBD2. Trimming took 8 bases from V and 6 from J; bases not matched to a gene: 13. CDR3 length: 14 amino acids. Germline V gives CDR1 LNHDA, CDR2 SQIVND (reference sequence). The DNA for the CDR3 is TGTGCCAGTGAGCCCGTGGGGGGGTCCGCCGAGCAGTACTTC. It yields the protein CASEPVGGSAEQYF.

This chain joins TRBV13 and TRBJ2-4, with TRBD2 as a possible D gene (5 bases). Germline values: CDR1 PRHDT, CDR2 FYEKMQ (reference sequence). This CDR3 is built from 14 residues. Trimming cost V 2 bases and J 1 base, with 6 bases left between them. The CDR3 reads CASSLPGAKNIQYF. In DNA, the CDR3 is TGTGCCAGCAGCTTACCGGGGGCCAAAAACATTCAGTACTTC.